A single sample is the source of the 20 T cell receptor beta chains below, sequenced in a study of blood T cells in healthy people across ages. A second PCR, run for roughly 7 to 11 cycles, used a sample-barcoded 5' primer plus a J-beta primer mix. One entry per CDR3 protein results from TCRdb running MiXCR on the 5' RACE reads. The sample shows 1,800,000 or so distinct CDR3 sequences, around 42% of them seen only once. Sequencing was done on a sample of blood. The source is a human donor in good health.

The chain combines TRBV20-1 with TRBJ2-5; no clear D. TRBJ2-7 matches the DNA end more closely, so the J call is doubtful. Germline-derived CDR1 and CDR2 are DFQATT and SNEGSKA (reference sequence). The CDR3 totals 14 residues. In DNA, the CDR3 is TGCAGTGCTAGAGATCGGAGCGACTCCTACGAGCAGTACTTC. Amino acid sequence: CSARDRSDSYEQYF.

The chain's CDR3 is CSATGQDRREQYF. DNA of the CDR3: TGCAGTGCTACAGGACAGGACCGAAGAGAGCAGTACTTC. The genes are TRBV20-1 and TRBJ2-4; 7 nucleotides match TRBD1. V dropped 4 bases and J dropped 13; count of bases not matched to a gene: 13. The CDR3 runs to 13 residues. CDR1 DFQATT and CDR2 SNEGSKA come from the germline V gene (reference sequence).

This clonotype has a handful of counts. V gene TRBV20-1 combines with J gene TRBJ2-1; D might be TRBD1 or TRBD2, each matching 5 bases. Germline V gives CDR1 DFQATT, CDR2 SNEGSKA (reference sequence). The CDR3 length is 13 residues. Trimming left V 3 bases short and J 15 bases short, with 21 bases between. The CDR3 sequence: CSASVRTGTPRFF. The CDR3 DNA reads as TGCAGTGCTAGTGTCAGAACCGGGACCCCTCGGTTCTTC.

CDR3 amino acids: CASSLETGNFYGYTF. CDR3 bases: TGCGCCAGCAGCCTGGAGACAGGGAATTTCTATGGCTACACCTTC. The chain uses TRBV5-1 and TRBJ1-2, with 7 bases aligning to TRBD1. Losses at the gene ends were 4 bases for V and 4 bases for J; bases not matched to a gene: 10. The V gene's germline CDR1 is SGHRS and CDR2 YFSETQ. The CDR3 length is 15 residues.

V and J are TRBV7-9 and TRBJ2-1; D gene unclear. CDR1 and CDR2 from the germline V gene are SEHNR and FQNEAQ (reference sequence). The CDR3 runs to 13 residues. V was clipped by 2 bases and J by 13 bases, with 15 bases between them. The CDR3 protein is CASSLRVGETQFF. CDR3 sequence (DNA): TGTGCCAGCAGCTTAAGGGTCGGCGAGACCCAGTTCTTC.

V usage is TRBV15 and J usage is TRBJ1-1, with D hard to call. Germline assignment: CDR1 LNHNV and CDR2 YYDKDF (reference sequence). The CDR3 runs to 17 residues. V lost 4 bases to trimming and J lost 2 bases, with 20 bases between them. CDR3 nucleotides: TGTGCCACCAGCATCACCCAAAACCAAAGGCCTAACACTGAAGCTTTCTTT. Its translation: CATSITQNQRPNTEAFF.

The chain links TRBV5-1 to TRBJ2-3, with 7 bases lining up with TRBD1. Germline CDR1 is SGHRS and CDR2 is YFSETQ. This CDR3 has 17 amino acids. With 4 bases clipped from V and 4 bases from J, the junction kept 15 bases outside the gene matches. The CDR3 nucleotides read TGCGCCAGCAGCGCGTACAATCCTCGACAGGGTTCAGATACGCAGTATTTT. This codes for CASSAYNPRQGSDTQYF. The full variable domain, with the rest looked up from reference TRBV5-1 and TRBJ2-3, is KAGVTQTPRYLIKTRGQQVTLSCSPISGHRSVSWYQQTPGQGLQFLFEYFSETQRNKGNFPGRFSGRQFSNSRSEMNVSTLELGDSALYLCASSAYNPRQGSDTQYFGPGTRLTVL.

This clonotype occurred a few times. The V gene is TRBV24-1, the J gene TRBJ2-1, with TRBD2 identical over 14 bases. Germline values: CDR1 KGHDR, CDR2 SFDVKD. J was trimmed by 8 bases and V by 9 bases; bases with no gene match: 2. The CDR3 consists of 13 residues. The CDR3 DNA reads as TGTGCCACCGGGACTAGCGGGAGCGATGAGCAGTTCTTC. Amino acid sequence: CATGTSGSDEQFF.

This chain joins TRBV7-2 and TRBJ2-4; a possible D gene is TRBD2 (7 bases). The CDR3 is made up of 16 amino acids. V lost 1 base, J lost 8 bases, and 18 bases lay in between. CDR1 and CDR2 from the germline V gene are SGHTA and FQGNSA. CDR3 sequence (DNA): TGTGCCAGCAGCTTAGGAAGGGGGGGGGCCTGGGACATTCAGTACTTC. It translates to CASSLGRGGAWDIQYF.

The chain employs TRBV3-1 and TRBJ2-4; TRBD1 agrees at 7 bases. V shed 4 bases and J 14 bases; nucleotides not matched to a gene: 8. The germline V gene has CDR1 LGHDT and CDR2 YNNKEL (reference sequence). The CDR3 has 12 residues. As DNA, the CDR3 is TGTGCCAGCAGCCTTTCACAGGGGAGAGAGTACTTC. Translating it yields CASSLSQGREYF.

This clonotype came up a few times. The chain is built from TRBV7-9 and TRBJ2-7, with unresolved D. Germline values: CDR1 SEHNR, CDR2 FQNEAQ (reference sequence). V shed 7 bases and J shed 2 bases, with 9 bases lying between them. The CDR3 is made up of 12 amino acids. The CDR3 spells CASIGPTYEQYF. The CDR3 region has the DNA TGTGCCAGCATTGGACCTACCTACGAGCAGTACTTC.

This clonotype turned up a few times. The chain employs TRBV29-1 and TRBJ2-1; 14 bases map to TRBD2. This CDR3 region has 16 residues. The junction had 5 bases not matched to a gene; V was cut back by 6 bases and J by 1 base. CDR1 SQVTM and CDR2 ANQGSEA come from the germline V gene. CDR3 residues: CSVEGLAGESYNEQFF. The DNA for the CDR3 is TGCAGCGTCGAGGGACTAGCGGGGGAATCCTACAATGAGCAGTTCTTC.

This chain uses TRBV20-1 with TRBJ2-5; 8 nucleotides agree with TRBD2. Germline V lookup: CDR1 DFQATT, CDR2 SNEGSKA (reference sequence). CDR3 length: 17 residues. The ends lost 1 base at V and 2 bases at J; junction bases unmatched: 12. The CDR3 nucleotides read TGCAGTGCTAGAGTAGTCTCCCCGGGAGGGTCGCAAGAGACCCAGTACTTC. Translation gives CSARVVSPGGSQETQYF.

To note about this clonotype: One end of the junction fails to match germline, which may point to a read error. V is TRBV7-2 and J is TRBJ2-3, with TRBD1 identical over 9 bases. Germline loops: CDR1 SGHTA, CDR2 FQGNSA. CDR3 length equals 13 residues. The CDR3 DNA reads TGTGTCAGCAGCTTAGACAGGGGGAATACGCAGTATTTT. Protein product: CVSSLDRGNTQYF. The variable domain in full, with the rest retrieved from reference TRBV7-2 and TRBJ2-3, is GAGVSQSPSNKVTEKGKDVELRCDPISGHTALYWYRQSLGQGLEFLIYFQGNSAPDKSGLPSDRFSAERTGGSVSTLTIQRTQQEDSAVYLCVSSLDRGNTQYFGPGTRLTVL.

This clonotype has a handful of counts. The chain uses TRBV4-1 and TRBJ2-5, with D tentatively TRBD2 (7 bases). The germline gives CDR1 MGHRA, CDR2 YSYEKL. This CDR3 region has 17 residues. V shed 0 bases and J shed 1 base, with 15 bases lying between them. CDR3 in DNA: TGCGCCAGCAGCCAAGAGAGTATCGCGGGGGCCCAAGAGACCCAGTACTTC. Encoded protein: CASSQESIAGAQETQYF.

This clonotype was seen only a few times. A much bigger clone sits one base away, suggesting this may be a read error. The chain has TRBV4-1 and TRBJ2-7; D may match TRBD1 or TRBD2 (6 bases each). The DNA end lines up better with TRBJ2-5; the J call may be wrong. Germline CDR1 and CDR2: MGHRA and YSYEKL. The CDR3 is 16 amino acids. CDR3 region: CAGSQGGRLGSWTQYF. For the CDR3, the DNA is TGCGCCGGCAGCCAAGGGGGGAGACTAGGGTCTTGGACCCAGTACTTC.

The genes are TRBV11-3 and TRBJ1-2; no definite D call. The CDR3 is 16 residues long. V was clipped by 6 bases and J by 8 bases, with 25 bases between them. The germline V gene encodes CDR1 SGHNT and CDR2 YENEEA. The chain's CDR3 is CASSYRNAQDLMGYTF. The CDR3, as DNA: TGTGCCAGCAGTTACCGAAACGCCCAGGACCTTATGGGCTACACCTTC.

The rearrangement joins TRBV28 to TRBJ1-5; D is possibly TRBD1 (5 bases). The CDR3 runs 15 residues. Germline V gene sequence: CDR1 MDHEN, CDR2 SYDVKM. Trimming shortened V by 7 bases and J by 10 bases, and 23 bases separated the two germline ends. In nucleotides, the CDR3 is TGTGCCAGCACTGCCCCCCCAGGGTCAATCAAACCCCAGCATTTT. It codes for CASTAPPGSIKPQHF.

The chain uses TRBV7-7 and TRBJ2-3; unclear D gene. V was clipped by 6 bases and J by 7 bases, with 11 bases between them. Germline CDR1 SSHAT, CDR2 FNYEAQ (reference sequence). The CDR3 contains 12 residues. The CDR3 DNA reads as TGTGCCAGCAGACCTGTAGCCTATACGCAGTATTTT. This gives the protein CASRPVAYTQYF. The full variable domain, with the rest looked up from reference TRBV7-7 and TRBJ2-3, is GAGVSQSPRYKVTKRGQDVTLRCDPISSHATLYWYQQALGQGPEFLTYFNYEAQPDKSGLPSDRFSAERPEGSISTLTIQRTEQRDSAMYRCASRPVAYTQYFGPGTRLTVL.

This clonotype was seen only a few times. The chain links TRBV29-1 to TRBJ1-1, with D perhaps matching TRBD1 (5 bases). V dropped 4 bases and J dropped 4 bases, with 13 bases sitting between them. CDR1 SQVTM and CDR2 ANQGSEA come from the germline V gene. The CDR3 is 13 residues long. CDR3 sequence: CSVVSRDSTEAFF. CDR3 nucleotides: TGCAGCGTTGTATCCAGGGATAGCACTGAAGCTTTCTTT.